This T cell receptor (beta chain) was profiled in a study of T cell responses to AZD1222 COVID-19 vaccine. At the level of the study: Some second doses came at about 4 weeks and others at about 12 weeks; these were pooled. Overall study results and limits: The peak T cell response came first, and repertoires were sampled only after it. White British ancestry dominated among donors, who included more females, and clonal diversity was possibly underestimated.

In regard to this clone: The antigen is undetermined.

Clones were sequenced by immunoSEQ multiplex PCR, and TCRdb holds only the in-frame ones, with some missing. The table shows about 130,000 clones, with approximately 89% occurring only once. V shed 2 bases and J shed 9 bases, with 12 bases lying between them. The CDR3 has 13 amino acids. Germline-derived CDR1 and CDR2 are SGDLS and YYNGEE. This specimen consisted of peripheral blood, obtained on day 0 of AZD1222 vaccination. The sequence derives from an adult in good health. The chain is built from TRBV9 and TRBJ2-1; the D call may be TRBD1 or TRBD2 (6 bases each). This chain's CDR3 is CASSVVQGGEQFF. DNA for the CDR3: TGTGCCAGCAGCGTTGTACAGGGAGGTGAGCAGTTCTTC.